A single sample gave rise to the 3 T cell receptor beta chains below, sequenced in a study of blood T cell repertoires in COVID-19. Profiling relied on immunoSEQ multiplex PCR, and the TCRdb table lists in-frame clones only, not all of them. The sample holds roughly 44,000 clones, roughly 90% seen once. The material sequenced was peripheral blood. These receptors originate from a man at least 80 years old with acute or convalescent COVID-19.

This chain connects TRBV9 to TRBJ1-6; the D is unclear. The CDR3 has 14 residues. Deletions cut 0 bases from V and 5 bases from J, with 6 bases between. Per germline, CDR1 SGDLS and CDR2 YYNGEE. The CDR3 bases are TGTGCCAGCAGCGTAGTAGGAGATAATTCACCCCTCCACTTT. Amino acids: CASSVVGDNSPLHF.

The chain links TRBV10-3 to TRBJ2-7; 10 bases match TRBD1. The trim removed 3 bases at V and 6 bases at J, leaving 11 bases unmatched. Germline V gives CDR1 ENHRY, CDR2 SYGVKD. CDR3 length equals 16 residues. Here the CDR3 reads CAISDPGGQGRIEQYF. CDR3 nucleotides: TGTGCCATCAGTGACCCAGGGGGACAGGGGAGAATCGAGCAGTACTTC.

The V gene is TRBV6-5, the J gene TRBJ2-7; TRBD2 might be the D (6 bases). Trimming took off 7 bases at V and 5 bases at J, with 21 bases between the two ends. The CDR3 contains 15 residues. CDR1 is MNHEY, CDR2 SVGAGI, per germline. CDR3 DNA sequence: TGTGCCAGCACTAATTCGGGGGACCTCCGGAACGAGCAGTACTTC. Its protein product is CASTNSGDLRNEQYF.